The 32 T cell receptor beta chains given below trace back to one sample, sequenced in a study of tumor-infiltrating lymphocytes in primary liver carcinoma. Between roughly 17 and 30 mg of unsorted bulk tissue served as the source from which RNA and DNA were co-extracted. Synthesis of TCR beta cDNA was carried out from 500 ng total RNA with a constant-region primer. Nested multiplex PCR, run for three rounds with slightly modified ARM-PCR, yielded TCR beta libraries. TRBV1-TRBV30 forward and Cbeta reverse primers drove the first two roughly 10-cycle rounds. Via MiXCR, TCRdb re-called the multiplex PCR reads, giving one row per CDR3 protein. The table records more than 70,000 distinct CDR3 sequences, 69% of them present only once. The sequencing sample was made of tumor-adjacent normal liver tissue. The origin of the receptors is a man aged 40-49 years with primary liver carcinoma and hepatitis B virus infection.

This clonotype was observed once. The junction and the germline gene differ at one end; a read error may be behind it. This chain joins TRBV11-1 and TRBJ2-1; 7 bases fit TRBD2. This CDR3 is 17 amino acids long. Germline assignment: CDR1 SGHAT and CDR2 FQDESV (reference sequence). The CDR3 here is CDSSLIGSAGGSHEQFF. The CDR3 nucleotides read TGTGACAGCAGCTTAATAGGTTCAGCTGGCGGGAGCCATGAACAGTTCTTC. The whole variable domain, filled in from reference TRBV11-1 and TRBJ2-1, reads EAEVAQSPRYKITEKSQAVAFWCDPISGHATLYWYRQILGQGPELLVQFQDESVVDDSQLPKDRFSAERLKGVDSTLKIQPAELGDSAMYLCDSSLIGSAGGSHEQFFGPGTRLTVL.

This clonotype was counted many times. The chain carries TRBV5-1 and TRBJ2-1; the D is unclear. The CDR3 length is 16 residues. Germline CDR1 and CDR2: SGHRS and YFSETQ. The V end was cut by 3 bases, the J end by 7 bases, with 20 bases between. CDR3 DNA: TGCGCCAGCAGCTACCAAACGCCGGACGGTCGTAATGAGCAGTTCTTC. Its protein product is CASSYQTPDGRNEQFF.

This clonotype showed up just a few times. A read error is possible here, since a much larger clone lies one base away. This chain joins TRBV6-6 and TRBJ2-1; D might be TRBD2 (5 bases). V was trimmed by 0 bases and J by 3 bases, leaving 15 bases between them. CDR1 is MNHNY, CDR2 SVGAGI, per germline (reference sequence). The CDR3 runs to 17 residues. The CDR3 DNA is TGTGCCAGCAGTTACTCCGCGACCAGGAGGATCTACAATGAGCAGTTCTTC. Its translation: CASSYSATRRIYNEQFF.

Comments on this clonotype: Mismatch with germline at one junction end may stem from a read error. The rearrangement uses TRBV15 and TRBJ2-6, with D unclear. The CDR3 consists of 17 residues. Germline values: CDR1 LNHNV, CDR2 YYDKDF (reference sequence). The CDR3 loop reads CATTRGSHFSGANVLTF. CDR3 DNA: TGTGCCACCACCAGAGGTTCGCACTTCTCTGGGGCCAACGTCCTGACTTTC.

At least ten counts were recorded for this clonotype. V gene TRBV6-2 or TRBV6-3 combines with J gene TRBJ2-3; perhaps TRBD1 as D (6 bases). CDR1 MNHEY and CDR2 SVGEGT come from the germline V gene. V lost 7 bases and J lost 2, with 16 bases in between. The CDR3 length is 15 residues. The CDR3 is CASNRGGSDTDTQYF. CDR3 sequence (DNA): TGTGCCAGCAATAGAGGGGGATCCGACACAGATACGCAGTATTTT.

Notes on this clonotype: Since the CDR3 does not end with the conserved phenylalanine or tryptophan, this likely comes from a read error. The V call is TRBV12-3 or TRBV12-4, the J call TRBJ2-6; perhaps TRBD1 as D (5 bases). The CDR3 is made up of 13 amino acids. For the CDR3, the DNA is TGTGCCAGCACCATCTCTGGGGCCAACGCCCTGACTTCC. Translated: CASTISGANALTS.

A word on this clonotype: The conserved final phenylalanine or tryptophan is absent from the CDR3, which likely points to a read error. The DNA is left out, because the CDR3 cannot be placed on it with certainty; the CDR3 is given as TCRdb lists it. The J gene is TRBJ2-1, the V gene TRBV11-1; the D call in the table, TRBD1, was not verified against the DNA. From its first to its last residue, the CDR3 has 17 amino acids. CDR1 and CDR2 (germline): SGHAT, FQDESV (reference sequence). CDR3 in amino acids: CASNIGPGLHSYNERFL.

Note on this clonotype: A much larger clone differs by one base, so this may be a read error. The chain combines TRBV30 with TRBJ2-1; possibly TRBD2 for D (7 bases). Trimming cost V 2 bases and J 0 bases, with 23 bases left between them. This CDR3 spans 19 amino acids. Looked up from germline, CDR1 is GTSNPN and CDR2 is SVGIG (reference sequence). The CDR3 is CAWSPPTGAAGSSYNEQFF. As DNA, the CDR3 is TGTGCCTGGAGTCCTCCGACGGGGGCAGCGGGAAGCTCCTACAATGAGCAGTTCTTC. The complete variable domain, with remaining parts taken from reference TRBV30 and TRBJ2-1, reads SQTIHQWPATLVQPVGSPLSLECTVEGTSNPNLYWYRQAAGRGLQLLFYSVGIGQISSEVPQNLSASRPQDRQFILSSKKLLLSDSGFYLCAWSPPTGAAGSSYNEQFFGPGTRLTVL.

Here the CDR3 DNA reads TGTGCCAGCAGTTACGCCCCGGGACAGGGGTTCGATGAGCAGTTCTTC. Its protein product is CASSYAPGQGFDEQFF. The V call is TRBV6-2 or TRBV6-3, the J call TRBJ2-1, with 10 bases fitting TRBD1. CDR1 MNHEY and CDR2 SVGEGT come from the germline V gene. V was pared by 2 bases and J by 8 bases, with 9 bases of the junction left unmatched. This CDR3 comprises 16 residues.

This clonotype was seen at least ten times. This sequence joins TRBV6-5 and TRBJ2-6; D uncertain. Germline values: CDR1 MNHEY, CDR2 SVGAGI. V gave up 0 bases and J gave up 2 bases, with 8 bases separating them. The CDR3 is 16 residues long. The CDR3 loop is CASSYSPTAGANVLTF. The CDR3, as DNA: TGTGCCAGCAGTTACTCCCCAACGGCTGGGGCCAACGTCCTGACTTTC.

Only a few counts were recorded for this clonotype. One end of the junction is discordant with germline, which a read error may explain. The chain recombines TRBV4-3 with TRBJ1-6; weak D call: TRBD1 (6 bases). Germline CDR1 is LGHNA and CDR2 is YSLEER. This CDR3 contains 20 residues. The CDR3 is CASSRDLQGQGSSYNSPLHF. DNA for the CDR3: TGCGCCAGCAGCCGAGATCTCCAAGGGCAGGGGTCGTCCTACAATTCACCCCTCCACTTT.

In the case of this clonotype: A read error is possible here, since a much larger clone lies one base away. V gene TRBV30 combines with J gene TRBJ2-1; 9 bases align to TRBD2. This CDR3 region has 15 residues. Germline V gene data show CDR1 as GTSNPN and CDR2 as SVGIG (reference sequence). The CDR3 loop reads CVWTPGLAHRNEQFF. The CDR3 DNA reads TGTGTCTGGACCCCGGGACTAGCACACCGCAATGAGCAGTTCTTC. Full variable domain (remainder filled in from reference TRBV30 and TRBJ2-1): SQTIHQWPATLVQPVGSPLSLECTVEGTSNPNLYWYRQAAGRGLQLLFYSVGIGQISSEVPQNLSASRPQDRQFILSSKKLLLSDSGFYLCVWTPGLAHRNEQFFGPGTRLTVL.

The rearrangement links TRBV2 to TRBJ1-1, with D perhaps matching TRBD1 (5 bases). V dropped 10 bases and J dropped 7 bases, with 25 bases sitting between them. The V gene's germline CDR1 is SNHLY and CDR2 FYNNEI. The length of the CDR3 is 15 residues. CDR3 region: CATAVRGAEVGEAFF. The CDR3 nucleotides are TGTGCCACAGCGGTCCGGGGCGCAGAGGTCGGTGAAGCTTTCTTT.

As to this clonotype: The CDR3 does not close with the conserved phenylalanine or tryptophan, likely indicating a read error. This chain connects TRBV29-1 to TRBJ2-1, with 11 positions matching TRBD2. This CDR3 has 16 amino acids. Germline lookup yields CDR1 SQVTM and CDR2 ANQGSEA. The CDR3 region has the DNA TGCGGCGGGACCGGGTCTAGCGGGAGGCTTTACAATGAGCAGTTCTGC. Translating gives CGGTGSSGRLYNEQFC.

A note on this clonotype: This may arise from a read error, as a much more abundant clone is one base away. This chain links TRBV5-8 with TRBJ2-2; no clear D gene. The ends were cut back, 2 bases at V and 9 bases at J, with 5 bases in the middle. The CDR3 is made up of 11 amino acids. Per germline, CDR1 SGHTS and CDR2 YDEGEE. The DNA of the CDR3 is TGTGCCAGCAGCTTTGGGTGGGAGCTGTTTTTT. This codes for CASSFGWELFF.

A remark on this clonotype: The junction does not match germline at one end; this may be a read error. This chain uses TRBV6-2 or TRBV6-3 with TRBJ2-1; D is uncertain. The germline CDR1 and CDR2 sequences are MNHEY and SVGEGT. This CDR3 is built from 17 residues. For the CDR3, the DNA is TGTGCCAGGACCATGAGCCCGGGTAGCAGCACCTACAATGAACAGTTCTTC. This translates into CARTMSPGSSTYNEQFF.

This clonotype appeared a few times. A clone one base away is much larger, so this may be a read error. V gene TRBV6-5 combines with J gene TRBJ2-7; 7 bases agree with TRBD2. There are 15 residues in the CDR3. Per the germline V gene, CDR1 is MNHEY and CDR2 is SVGAGI. The CDR3 loop reads CANSYSAGDSYEQYF. In nucleotides, the CDR3 is TGTGCCAACAGTTACTCGGCGGGAGATTCGTACGAGCAGTACTTC.

This clonotype has a handful of counts. This chain links TRBV10-2 with TRBJ1-1; the match to TRBD1 covers 7 bases. There are 13 residues in the CDR3. Germline assignment: CDR1 WSHSY and CDR2 SAAADI. V lost 9 bases, J lost 7 bases, and 11 bases stayed unmatched. For the CDR3, the DNA is TGCGCCAGGACCGGGGGACGGGACAGTGAAGCTTTCTTT. As protein: CARTGGRDSEAFF.

This clonotype has more than one count but fewer than ten. This sequence joins TRBV6-6 and TRBJ1-5; D unclear. Between the trimmed V and J ends, which lost 4 bases and 2 bases, there was a span of 9 bases. The CDR3 runs to 14 residues. Germline lookup yields CDR1 MNHNY and CDR2 SVGAGI (reference sequence). The chain's CDR3 is CASSSNTGNQPQHF. The CDR3 DNA reads as TGTGCCAGCAGTTCCAATACAGGCAATCAGCCCCAGCATTTT.

This clonotype occurred a few times. The rearrangement uses TRBV6-1 and TRBJ2-3, with TRBD1 identical over 8 bases. Germline assignment: CDR1 MNHNS and CDR2 SASEGT. This CDR3 comprises 12 residues. For the CDR3, the DNA is TGTACTAGCAAATCGGGGACAGGCACGCAGTATTTT. This encodes CTSKSGTGTQYF.

This clonotype is labeled as medium-sized (0.01 to 0.1%). This chain connects TRBV12-3 or TRBV12-4 to TRBJ2-5, with 10 bases that match TRBD2. The V gene end was trimmed by 6 bases and the J gene end by 4 bases; junction bases not matched to a gene: 2. CDR3 length: 13 amino acids. Here the CDR3 reads CASSRLAGETQYF. The DNA for the CDR3 is TGTGCCAGCAGCCGACTAGCGGGAGAGACCCAGTACTTC.

For this clonotype: Germline is not matched at one junction end, which may reflect a read error. The chain joins TRBV29-1 to TRBJ2-1; TRBD2 matches at 12 bases. The CDR3 is 11 amino acids. CDR1 and CDR2 (germline): SQVTM, ANQGSEA. The CDR3 sequence: CSGTSGDELFF. CDR3 DNA sequence: TGCAGCGGGACTAGCGGGGATGAGCTGTTCTTC.

On this clonotype: One end of the junction is discordant with germline, which a read error may explain. CDR3 sequence: CASSERGQDDEQYF. In DNA form, the CDR3 reads TGTGCCAGCAGTGAAAGGGGGCAGGATGACGAGCAATACTTC. This sequence joins TRBV6-1 and TRBJ2-7, with 7 bases identical to TRBD1. The CDR3 runs 14 residues. Germline assignment: CDR1 MNHNS and CDR2 SASEGT.

The sample holds many counts of this clonotype. The chain recombines TRBV6-1 with TRBJ2-5; the match to TRBD2 covers 12 bases. Per germline, CDR1 MNHNS and CDR2 SASEGT. V was clipped by 8 bases and J by 5 bases; unmatched bases: 12. The CDR3 covers 16 residues. CDR3 in amino acids: CASGKASGRAGETQYF. CDR3 DNA sequence: TGTGCCAGCGGCAAAGCTAGCGGGAGGGCGGGGGAGACCCAGTACTTC.

This clonotype was seen a single time. One end of the junction fails to match germline, which may point to a read error. The chain combines TRBV5-1 with TRBJ2-1; no firm D call. From germline, CDR1 is SGHRS and CDR2 YFSETQ. The CDR3 runs 14 residues. In DNA form, the CDR3 reads TGCGCCAGCAGCTTAGAGCAGTTTTACAATGAGCAGCTCTTC. Amino acid sequence: CASSLEQFYNEQLF.

This chain connects TRBV7-9 to TRBJ2-3; tentatively, D is TRBD2 (6 bases). Germline assignment: CDR1 SEHNR and CDR2 FQNEAQ (reference sequence). There are 14 residues in the CDR3. With 5 bases removed from V and 6 bases from J, the gap between germline ends came to 15 bases. The CDR3 region has the DNA TGTGCCAGCAGCATTAGCAGGGAGGAGGATACGCAGTATTTT. Translating it yields CASSISREEDTQYF.

As to this clonotype: An end of the junction does not agree with germline; a read error may underlie this. The chain joins TRBV4-3 to TRBJ2-1, with 12 bases that match TRBD2. This CDR3 is built from 17 residues. Per germline, CDR1 LGHNA and CDR2 YSLEER. This CDR3 reads CANSHLGTSGRYNEQFF. The CDR3 DNA is TGCGCCAACAGCCATCTCGGGACTAGCGGGCGCTACAATGAGCAGTTCTTC.

Comments on this clonotype: Since no conserved phenylalanine or tryptophan closes the CDR3, a read error is the likely cause. The V and J genes are TRBV11-1 and TRBJ2-3; unclear D gene. V was cut by 6 bases and J by 0 bases, with 25 bases left in between. This CDR3 contains 19 residues. Germline values: CDR1 SGHAT, CDR2 FQDESV (reference sequence). The CDR3 DNA follows: TGTGCCAGCAGTCGCACCATCCCGGACGGCTGGGCTAGCACAGATACGCAGTATATT. This sequence encodes CASSRTIPDGWASTDTQYI.

Points on this clonotype: A read error is possible here, since a much larger clone lies one base away. This chain connects TRBV28 to TRBJ2-7; the match to TRBD2 covers 7 bases. The CDR3 sequence is 13 residues long. The germline V gene has CDR1 MDHEN and CDR2 SYDVKM. The CDR3: CAGSFSRETEQYF. CDR3 coding DNA: TGTGCCGGCAGTTTCTCGCGGGAGACCGAGCAGTACTTC. The whole variable domain, remainder taken from reference TRBV28 and TRBJ2-7, is DVKVTQSSRYLVKRTGEKVFLECVQDMDHENMFWYRQDPGLGLRLIYFSYDVKMKEKGDIPEGYSVSREKKERFSLILESASTNQTSMYLCAGSFSRETEQYFGPGTRLTVT.

Note on this clonotype: A much more abundant neighbour one base away suggests this may be a read error. The V and J genes are TRBV7-9 and TRBJ1-4; possibly TRBD1 for D (5 bases). The CDR3 loop spans 12 amino acids. V lost 7 bases and J lost 6, with 9 bases in between. CDR1 and CDR2 (germline): SEHNR, FQNEAQ (reference sequence). The CDR3 reads CASNSGDEKLFF. The DNA of the CDR3 is TGTGCCAGCAACTCGGGGGATGAAAAACTGTTTTTT.

V and J are TRBV29-1 and TRBJ2-1; 7 nucleotides agree with TRBD1. V shed 0 bases and J 9 bases; nucleotides not matched to a gene: 11. Germline CDR1 and CDR2: SQVTM and ANQGSEA. CDR3 length: 15 residues. The CDR3 region is CSVEDPGQKLSEQFF. The DNA for the CDR3 is TGCAGCGTTGAAGACCCGGGACAGAAGTTAAGTGAGCAGTTCTTC.

Details on this clonotype: This sequence may be a read error, since a much larger clone differs from it by one base. The V gene is TRBV5-6, the J gene TRBJ2-5, with no clear D. Germline lookup yields CDR1 SGHDT and CDR2 YYEEEE. CDR3 length: 17 residues. The CDR3, as DNA: TGTGCCAACAGCCCTTACCTGCTGGGCCAGGACCAAGAGACCCAGTACTTC. Its translation is CANSPYLLGQDQETQYF.